One sample yielded the 32 T cell receptor beta chains listed below, sequenced in a study of OX40 agonist ivuxolimab in advanced cancers. Libraries were prepared by immunoSEQ multiplex PCR; TCRdb keeps only in-frame clonotypes and omits some of them. The sample comprises under 80,000 clones, about nine tenths of which are singletons, and just over 2% rests with the top ten. The source material was CD4+ or CD8+ T cells sorted from blood, sampled in a trial of the OX40 agonist ivuxolimab. These receptors were collected from an adult with an advanced solid tumor such as melanoma, head and neck, liver or kidney cancer.

The V call is TRBV6-6, the J call TRBJ2-5; TRBD1 aligns across 9 bases. V shed 7 bases, J shed 5 bases, and the junction held 11 bases outside the gene matches. Germline V gives CDR1 MNHNY, CDR2 SVGAGI (reference sequence). The CDR3 runs to 15 residues. CDR3 sequence: CASIEQGARRETQYF. The CDR3 DNA follows: TGTGCCAGCATCGAACAGGGGGCCAGGAGGGAGACCCAGTACTTC.

V usage is TRBV27 and J usage is TRBJ2-2, with TRBD1 matching 11 bases. The junction had 7 bases not matched to a gene; V was cut back by 6 bases and J by 4 bases. The CDR3 consists of 16 residues. In germline, CDR1 is MNHEY, CDR2 SMNVEV (reference sequence). The CDR3 reads CASRQPGQGGTGELFF. CDR3 nucleotides: TGTGCCAGCAGGCAGCCGGGACAGGGGGGCACCGGGGAGCTGTTTTTT.

The CDR3 spells CASIQGGSSYNEQFF. The DNA of the CDR3 is TGTGCCAGCATCCAGGGTGGTTCCTCCTACAATGAGCAGTTCTTC. V and J are TRBV28 and TRBJ2-1, with D possibly being TRBD1 (5 bases). V lost 7 bases and J lost 0, with 13 bases in between. Germline V CDR1 and CDR2: MDHEN, SYDVKM. This CDR3 spans 15 amino acids. The whole variable domain, filled in from reference TRBV28 and TRBJ2-1, reads DVKVTQSSRYLVKRTGEKVFLECVQDMDHENMFWYRQDPGLGLRLIYFSYDVKMKEKGDIPEGYSVSREKKERFSLILESASTNQTSMYLCASIQGGSSYNEQFFGPGTRLTVL.

The chain couples TRBV15 to TRBJ2-1; D is undetermined. The germline gives CDR1 LNHNV, CDR2 YYDKDF (reference sequence). Trimming removed 1 base at V and 0 bases at J, with 4 bases between. There are 14 residues in the CDR3. The CDR3 DNA reads TGTGCCACCAGCAGAGGGAGCTCCTACAATGAGCAGTTCTTC. Amino acid sequence: CATSRGSSYNEQFF.

This clone was detected ten times or more. Other DNA sequences within the sample encode an identical CDR3. The chain combines TRBV18 with TRBJ2-5; D uncertain. This CDR3 comprises 12 residues. Trimming cost V 3 bases and J 2 bases, with 4 bases left between them. Per the germline V gene, CDR1 is KGHSH and CDR2 is LQKENI. CDR3 residues: CASSPAQETQYF. CDR3 bases: TGTGCCAGCTCACCGGCACAAGAGACCCAGTACTTC.

Here the CDR3 DNA reads TGTGCCAGCAGTCGACAGGAGGTTGTGGGGGAGCTGTTTTTT. It yields the protein CASSRQEVVGELFF. The genes are TRBV6-1 and TRBJ2-2, with D possibly TRBD1 on 6 matching bases. Germline loops: CDR1 MNHNS, CDR2 SASEGT. CDR3 length: 14 residues. V was clipped by 5 bases and J by 8 bases, with 15 bases between them.

The J gene is TRBJ1-6, the V gene TRBV2, with a weak D call TRBD1 (5 bases). The V end was cut by 5 bases, the J end by 2 bases, with 7 bases between. Germline V gene sequence: CDR1 SNHLY, CDR2 FYNNEI. The CDR3 is 14 amino acids. The CDR3 here is CASSTGAYNSPLHF. CDR3 nucleotides: TGTGCCAGCAGTACGGGGGCCTATAATTCACCCCTCCACTTT.

The chain has TRBV2 and TRBJ1-5, with TRBD1 as a possible D gene (5 bases). Germline loops: CDR1 SNHLY, CDR2 FYNNEI. V lost 7 bases and J lost 1, with 14 bases in between. The length of the CDR3 is 15 residues. The CDR3 spells CASTTKGSSNQPQHF. The CDR3 nucleotides are TGTGCCAGCACCACAAAGGGGTCGAGCAATCAGCCCCAGCATTTT. Full variable domain (missing parts from reference TRBV2 and TRBJ1-5): EPEVTQTPSHQVTQMGQEVILRCVPISNHLYFYWYRQILGQKVEFLVSFYNNEISEKSEIFDDQFSVERPDGSNFTLKIRSTKLEDSAMYFCASTTKGSSNQPQHFGDGTRLSIL.

The V call is TRBV5-1, the J call TRBJ1-2; TRBD1 is a possible D gene (6 bases). This CDR3 has 14 amino acids. V lost 4 bases and J 1 base, leaving 11 bases between the germline ends. Germline V gene data show CDR1 as SGHRS and CDR2 as YFSETQ. In nucleotides, the CDR3 is TGCGCCAGCAGCCCGGACAGCCTTAACTATGGCTACACCTTC. This translates into CASSPDSLNYGYTF.

Notes on this clone: At one of its ends the junction is not consistent with the germline gene, which may arise from a read error. The chain carries TRBV11-2 and TRBJ2-5; D uncertain. CDR3 length: 12 amino acids. In germline, CDR1 is SGHAT, CDR2 FQNNGV. Here the CDR3 DNA reads TGTGTCAGCAGCTTATCTTGGGATCCCCAGTACTTC. Translating it yields CVSSLSWDPQYF.

The rearrangement links TRBV7-9 to TRBJ2-3; the D call may be TRBD1 or TRBD2 (5 bases each). The CDR3 runs to 14 residues. Germline loops: CDR1 SEHNR, CDR2 FQNEAQ (reference sequence). Deletions cut 5 bases from V and 1 base from J, with 10 bases between. This chain's CDR3 is CASSLLGGTDTQYF. DNA of the CDR3: TGTGCCAGCAGCCTACTGGGGGGCACAGATACGCAGTATTTT.

In its sample, this clone was seen once. The rearrangement uses TRBV29-1 and TRBJ1-1; D possibly corresponds to TRBD1 (6 bases). The CDR3 loop spans 14 amino acids. Trimming took off 7 bases at V and 10 bases at J, with 25 bases between the two ends. Germline lookup yields CDR1 SQVTM and CDR2 ANQGSEA. The CDR3: CSGTMMGEGVVAFF. CDR3 DNA: TGCAGCGGTACAATGATGGGCGAGGGGGTTGTAGCTTTCTTT.

This chain uses TRBV5-4 with TRBJ2-3; the match to TRBD1 covers 12 bases. The germline V gene has CDR1 SGHNT and CDR2 YYREEE (reference sequence). The CDR3 spans 17 residues. The V gene end was trimmed by 5 bases and the J gene end by 4 bases; junction bases not matched to a gene: 11. CDR3 protein: CASSLKSGQGAADTQYF. The CDR3 DNA reads TGTGCCAGCAGTTTGAAATCGGGACAGGGGGCCGCAGATACGCAGTATTTT.

This clone was found once. The chain carries TRBV28 and TRBJ1-2; D gene uncertain. V lost 7 bases, J lost 5 bases, and 11 bases lay in between. The CDR3 has 12 amino acids. Germline V lookup: CDR1 MDHEN, CDR2 SYDVKM. The CDR3 DNA sequence: TGTGCCAGCACCGTCGGAAGATATGGCTACACCTTC. Its translation is CASTVGRYGYTF.

The chain couples TRBV7-2 to TRBJ1-1; D uncertain. The CDR3 consists of 11 residues. From germline, CDR1 is SGHTA and CDR2 FQGNSA. V was shortened by 5 bases and J by 8 bases, with 9 bases between the two germline ends. The CDR3: CASSTSIEAFF. In DNA, the CDR3 is TGTGCCAGCAGCACCTCGATCGAAGCTTTCTTT.

In DNA form, the CDR3 reads TGCGCCAGCAGCTTGGGACAGGCCCCGAATGAAAAACTGTTTTTT. This gives the protein CASSLGQAPNEKLFF. The chain carries TRBV5-1 and TRBJ1-4; weak D call: TRBD1 (6 bases). Looked up from germline, CDR1 is SGHRS and CDR2 is YFSETQ. V lost 0 bases and J 5 bases, leaving 11 bases between the germline ends. The CDR3 totals 15 residues.

The chain recombines TRBV5-5 with TRBJ2-7; D uncertain. V was pared by 3 bases and J by 2 bases, with 6 bases between. The CDR3 runs to 12 residues. Germline assignment: CDR1 SGHKS and CDR2 YYEKEE (reference sequence). This CDR3 reads CASSWTAYEQYF. The CDR3 nucleotides are TGTGCCAGCAGCTGGACCGCCTACGAGCAGTACTTC.

This sequence joins TRBV18 and TRBJ1-1, with 7 bases lining up with TRBD1. After removal of 4 bases from V and 5 bases from J, the junction contained 13 bases not matched to a gene. CDR1 and CDR2 from the germline V gene are KGHSH and LQKENI. The CDR3 is 16 residues long. The CDR3 DNA follows: TGTGCCAGCTCACAATACAGGGGCCCGAAGGGAACTGAAGCTTTCTTT. The encoded protein is CASSQYRGPKGTEAFF.

The rearrangement joins TRBV5-1 to TRBJ1-2; D may be TRBD1 (6 bases). The CDR3 loop spans 13 amino acids. The germline V gene encodes CDR1 SGHRS and CDR2 YFSETQ. The V and J ends lost 4 bases and 3 bases respectively, with 10 bases between them. Written as DNA, the CDR3 is TGCGCCAGCAGCCCGCGGACAGACTATGGCTACACCTTC. Its translation: CASSPRTDYGYTF.

The CDR3 sequence is CASSLPAGGSPLHF. CDR3 DNA: TGTGCCAGCAGCTTGCCAGCAGGCGGTTCACCCCTCCACTTT. This chain uses TRBV5-5 with TRBJ1-6; the D is unclear. The germline gives CDR1 SGHKS, CDR2 YYEKEE (reference sequence). V lost 1 base, J lost 9 bases, and 11 bases lay in between. This CDR3 is 14 amino acids long.

The genes are TRBV6-5 and TRBJ2-3; TRBD1 matches at 11 bases. The germline V gene has CDR1 MNHEY and CDR2 SVGAGI. CDR3 length: 16 amino acids. After removal of 4 bases from V and 6 bases from J, the junction contained 9 bases not matched to a gene. The CDR3 reads CASSSTGQGATDTQYF. In DNA, the CDR3 is TGTGCCAGCAGTTCAACAGGACAGGGGGCGACGGATACGCAGTATTTT.

For the CDR3, the DNA is TGTGCCAGCAGTTCAACAGGACAGGGGGCGACGGATACGCAGTATTTT. Amino acid sequence: CASSSTGQGATDTQYF. V gene TRBV6-6 combines with J gene TRBJ2-3, with 11 bases fitting TRBD1. V was pared by 4 bases and J by 6 bases, with 9 bases of the junction left unmatched. The CDR3 spans 16 residues. Germline CDR1 MNHNY, CDR2 SVGAGI (reference sequence).

The chain uses TRBV6-6 and TRBJ2-7; tentatively, D is TRBD1 or TRBD2 (6 bases each). Trimming left V 2 bases short and J 6 bases short, with 17 bases between. Germline V gene sequence: CDR1 MNHNY, CDR2 SVGAGI (reference sequence). There are 15 residues in the CDR3. The CDR3 bases are TGTGCCAGCAGTTACCGTCGCGGAGGGGGAGTCGAGCAGTACTTC. Translated, it gives CASSYRRGGGVEQYF.

The V and J genes are TRBV10-3 and TRBJ1-2; 7 bases align to TRBD1. CDR3 length: 12 amino acids. CDR1 and CDR2 (germline): ENHRY, SYGVKD. V gave up 5 bases and J gave up 3 bases; unmatched junction bases: 0. In DNA, the CDR3 is TGTGCCATCAGTACAGGGGACTATGGCTACACCTTC. Residues: CAISTGDYGYTF.

V usage is TRBV7-8 and J usage is TRBJ2-1; perhaps D is TRBD1 or TRBD2 (5 bases each). The germline V and J ends were trimmed by 3 bases and 5 bases, with 20 bases remaining between them. Germline CDR1 SGHVS, CDR2 FQNEAQ. The CDR3 has 17 residues. The CDR3 sequence is CASSFSPPGPVDNEQFF. CDR3 bases: TGTGCCAGCAGCTTTTCCCCTCCGGGACCGGTGGACAATGAGCAGTTCTTC. Filled out from reference TRBV7-8 and TRBJ2-1, the complete variable domain reads GAGVSQSPRYKVAKRGQDVALRCDPISGHVSLFWYQQALGQGPEFLTYFQNEAQLDKSGLPSDRFFAERPEGSVSTLKIQRTQQEDSAVYLCASSFSPPGPVDNEQFFGPGTRLTVL.

The V gene is TRBV7-9, the J gene TRBJ2-7; 9 bases are shared with TRBD1. CDR3 length equals 17 residues. Germline lookup yields CDR1 SEHNR and CDR2 FQNEAQ (reference sequence). V lost 2 bases to trimming and J lost 7 bases; unmatched junction nucleotides: 15. CDR3 loop: CASSLSYLRDRVREQYF. The DNA of the CDR3 is TGTGCCAGCAGCTTATCTTATCTCCGGGACAGGGTACGAGAGCAGTACTTC.

The chain couples TRBV2 to TRBJ1-1, with TRBD1 matching 8 bases. V dropped 9 bases and J dropped 1; count of bases not matched to a gene: 7. The CDR3 contains 14 residues. Germline CDR1 and CDR2: SNHLY and FYNNEI. The CDR3 region is CARGTGGGNTEAFF. DNA for the CDR3: TGTGCCAGGGGAACAGGGGGAGGGAACACTGAAGCTTTCTTT.

The chain is built from TRBV7-2 and TRBJ1-1; perhaps TRBD1 as D (6 bases). In germline, CDR1 is SGHTA, CDR2 FQGNSA. Trimming took off 2 bases at V and 6 bases at J, with 19 bases between the two ends. The CDR3 runs 16 residues. The CDR3 DNA is TGTGCCAGCAGCTTACGGCCGGGGGGCTCGATATCTGAAGCTTTCTTT. It translates to CASSLRPGGSISEAFF.

The chain links TRBV5-4 to TRBJ2-1; TRBD1 is a possible D gene (7 bases). CDR1 SGHNT and CDR2 YYREEE come from the germline V gene (reference sequence). The ends were cut back, 6 bases at V and 4 bases at J, with 23 bases in the middle. This CDR3 has 17 residues. The CDR3, as DNA: TGTGCCAGCACTCTTGTAGGGGGGACAGCGCAATACAATGAGCAGTTCTTC. Its translation is CASTLVGGTAQYNEQFF.

This chain uses TRBV14 with TRBJ1-1; D gene unclear. The CDR3 totals 13 residues. V dropped 1 base and J dropped 1 base, with 4 bases sitting between them. The germline V gene has CDR1 SGHDN and CDR2 FVKESK. The CDR3 nucleotides read TGTGCCAGCAGCCAAGGTCAGAACACTGAAGCTTTCTTT. Translated, it gives CASSQGQNTEAFF.

The chain has TRBV11-1 and TRBJ2-5; D remains unclear. CDR3 length equals 13 residues. Germline-derived CDR1 and CDR2 are SGHAT and FQDESV (reference sequence). Between the trimmed V and J ends, which lost 9 bases and 1 base, there was a span of 12 bases. The CDR3 DNA is TGTGCCAGTTCGCGGTTAGCCCAAGAGACCCAGTACTTC. Encoded protein: CASSRLAQETQYF.

The chain links TRBV9 to TRBJ2-4; D call uncertain. Germline CDR1 SGDLS, CDR2 YYNGEE. V was cut by 3 bases and J by 2 bases, with 9 bases left in between. The CDR3 runs to 14 residues. The CDR3: CASSETASKNIQYF. CDR3 in DNA: TGTGCCAGCAGCGAGACGGCGTCCAAAAACATTCAGTACTTC.